The 7 T cell receptor beta chains below all came from one sample that was sequenced in a study of CD8+ T cells in alopecia areata (dated by TCRdb to the late 2010s). Taken with the paper, the label for treatment or condition translates to: oral pan-JAK inhibitor, 5-10 mg twice daily. Libraries were built with the immunoSEQ multiplex PCR assay. RNA was extracted from all samples and reverse transcribed into cDNA as template for TCR sequencing. TCRdb holds this immuneACCESS table with in-frame rearrangements only. Some clones are missing; in checked studies, unresolved V genes explain under half, and the rest has no known cause. In this sample the table shows hundreds of thousands of clones, about three fifths of which occur a single time. 0.75% to 0.95% of the sample comes from the top ten. Source: CD4+ T cells sorted from blood, taken around week 54, from a patient treated with tofacitinib. These receptors were collected from a human donor with alopecia areata.

The rearrangement joins TRBV11-2 to TRBJ2-5; 7 bases fit TRBD1. Germline V gives CDR1 SGHAT, CDR2 FQNNGV. This CDR3 has 15 amino acids. The V and J ends lost 5 bases and 2 bases, in that order; junction bases with no gene match: 8. CDR3 sequence reads: CASSRPQGMQETQYF. Written as DNA, the CDR3 is TGTGCCAGCAGCCGCCCACAGGGGATGCAAGAGACCCAGTACTTC.

The chain is built from TRBV7-9 and TRBJ2-7; D is ambiguous. Germline CDR1 and CDR2: SEHNR and FQNEAQ (reference sequence). The length of the CDR3 is 11 residues. V was trimmed by 0 bases and J by 5 bases, leaving 2 bases between them. CDR3 sequence reads: CASSLADEQYF. The CDR3 DNA is TGTGCCAGCAGCTTAGCGGACGAGCAGTACTTC.

V and J are TRBV29-1 and TRBJ2-1, with TRBD1 identical over 9 bases. J was trimmed by 15 bases and V by 5 bases; bases with no gene match: 11. Germline assignment: CDR1 SQVTM and CDR2 ANQGSEA. The CDR3 sequence is 12 residues long. The CDR3 here is CSVLTGGDTPFF. CDR3 DNA: TGCAGCGTTTTGACAGGGGGTGACACTCCGTTCTTC.

The chain employs TRBV30 and TRBJ1-1, with 9 positions matching TRBD1. CDR3 length: 15 amino acids. Germline V lookup: CDR1 GTSNPN, CDR2 SVGIG (reference sequence). V was clipped by 2 bases and J by 1 base; unmatched bases: 5. CDR3 residues: CAWSTEDRGNTEAFF. CDR3 sequence (DNA): TGTGCCTGGAGTACGGAGGACAGGGGGAACACTGAAGCTTTCTTT. The whole variable domain, remainder taken from reference TRBV30 and TRBJ1-1, is SQTIHQWPATLVQPVGSPLSLECTVEGTSNPNLYWYRQAAGRGLQLLFYSVGIGQISSEVPQNLSASRPQDRQFILSSKKLLLSDSGFYLCAWSTEDRGNTEAFFGQGTRLTVV.

The chain recombines TRBV14 with TRBJ1-2; D call uncertain. The V and J ends lost 4 bases and 4 bases respectively, with 13 bases between them. The CDR3 loop spans 14 amino acids. CDR1 and CDR2 from the germline V gene are SGHDN and FVKESK. The CDR3 loop reads CASSPGSRSYGYTF. CDR3 DNA sequence: TGTGCCAGCAGCCCCGGATCGAGGTCCTATGGCTACACCTTC.

The J gene is TRBJ1-6, the V gene TRBV30; 7 nucleotides align to TRBD1. After removal of 1 base from V and 9 bases from J, the junction contained 6 bases not matched to a gene. CDR1 is GTSNPN, CDR2 SVGIG, per germline (reference sequence). The CDR3 extends over 14 amino acids. Here the CDR3 DNA reads TGTGCCTGGAGTGATGGGACAGCAGGTTCACCCCTCCACTTT. This sequence encodes CAWSDGTAGSPLHF.

On this clone: One end of the junction fails to match germline, which may point to a read error. The chain couples TRBV5-1 to TRBJ2-7; D is uncertain. The germline gives CDR1 SGHRS, CDR2 YFSETQ. The CDR3 spans 9 residues. The CDR3 nucleotides read TGCGCGTGGCAGGACCTCCCGCACTTC. Its translation: CAWQDLPHF.